This TCR beta chain was sequenced during a study of blood T cell repertoires in COVID-19. Study-level information: The cDNA or gDNA used as material had been derived from T cells, B-cell-depleted T cells, or PBMCs.

The CDR3 contains 17 residues. V lost 0 bases and J 2 bases, leaving 14 bases between the germline ends. CDR1 and CDR2 from the germline V gene are LGHNA and YNFKEQ. Here immunoSEQ multiplex PCR was the method, and the copy in TCRdb shows in-frame clones only, minus some. The repertoire consists of under 70,000 clones, with roughly 80% occurring once and the leading ten covering approximately 15%. The chain couples TRBV4-2 to TRBJ1-3; TRBD1 is a possible D gene (5 bases). Sequenced material: peripheral blood. This sequence was found in a woman between 65 and 79 years old with acute or convalescent COVID-19. The CDR3 sequence: CASSQESQGIAGNTIYF. The DNA for the CDR3 is TGTGCCAGCAGCCAAGAATCCCAGGGCATCGCTGGAAACACCATATATTTT.